This T cell receptor beta chain was sequenced in a study of blood T cell repertoires in COVID-19. Whole-study context: From the United States, Italy and Spain came samples of acute and convalescent COVID-19. T cells, B-cell-depleted T cells, or PBMCs supplied cDNA or gDNA.

V lost 2 bases and J lost 3; bases outside the gene matches: 6. Germline CDR1 is MGHRA and CDR2 is YSYEKL. The CDR3 covers 15 residues. Original processing methods: Amplification from reference gene primers served as the basis for estimated nucleated cell counts. The data were produced by immunoSEQ multiplex PCR, yet TCRdb's version contains in-frame clones alone and is incomplete. The DNA gave D and trimming, while V, J and clone size come from that table. The table shows roughly 170,000 clones, with roughly 80% occurring only once. The TCR originated in a human donor in a cohort sampled during active COVID-19. The material sequenced was peripheral blood. J is TRBJ1-2 and V is TRBV4-1, with 7 bases fitting TRBD1. CDR3 residues: CASSQPGQAYYGYTF. The CDR3 DNA sequence: TGCGCCAGCAGCCAACCAGGACAGGCGTACTATGGCTACACCTTC.